Shown below are 23 T cell receptor beta chains from a single sample sequenced in a study of blood T cell repertoires in COVID-19. Sequencing used immunoSEQ multiplex PCR; TCRdb keeps in-frame clones, though not all of them. The data hold hundreds of thousands of clones, with less than 90% observed a single time. Specimen: PBMCs or T cells enriched from blood (not recorded which). These receptors all stem from a woman aged 25 to 39 who had recovered from COVID-19.

This chain uses TRBV9 with TRBJ2-5, with 12 bases fitting TRBD2. V was pared by 0 bases and J by 5 bases, with 5 bases of the junction left unmatched. The CDR3 has 16 residues. CDR1 is SGDLS, CDR2 YYNGEE, per germline. CDR3 amino acids: CASSVASGGAQETQYF. CDR3 coding DNA: TGTGCCAGCAGCGTAGCTAGCGGGGGGGCCCAGGAGACCCAGTACTTC.

This clone occurred once. The chain links TRBV10-3 to TRBJ2-2, with 7 nucleotides matching TRBD1. Trimming removed 7 bases from V and 0 bases from J; junction bases left unmatched: 2. CDR1 ENHRY and CDR2 SYGVKD come from the germline V gene. The CDR3 extends over 14 amino acids. The CDR3 region is CAITGTANTGELFF. The CDR3 DNA is TGTGCCATCACCGGGACAGCGAACACCGGGGAGCTGTTTTTT.

This clone has more than one count but fewer than ten. The genes are TRBV5-4 and TRBJ1-6, with 12 nucleotides matching TRBD1. CDR1 and CDR2 (germline): SGHNT, YYREEE (reference sequence). J gave up 10 bases and V 3 bases, and 5 bases lay outside the gene matches. CDR3 length: 15 amino acids. CDR3 in amino acids: CASSSIGTGGSPLHF. The CDR3 nucleotides are TGTGCCAGCAGCTCTATCGGGACAGGGGGCTCACCCCTCCACTTT.

The rearrangement joins TRBV5-1 to TRBJ1-5; 10 bases are shared with TRBD1. The ends lost 3 bases at V and 0 bases at J; junction bases unmatched: 12. The CDR3 totals 19 residues. Looked up from germline, CDR1 is SGHRS and CDR2 is YFSETQ. This chain's CDR3 is CASSSPGDRGGYSNQPQHF. CDR3 bases: TGCGCCAGCAGCTCCCCGGGGGACAGGGGAGGGTATAGCAATCAGCCCCAGCATTTT.

The count of this clone is one. V gene TRBV5-1 combines with J gene TRBJ2-7, with 8 bases identical to TRBD2. CDR1 is SGHRS and CDR2 is YFSETQ in the germline V gene. The CDR3 runs 20 residues. Trimming at V came to 4 bases and at J to 0 bases, leaving 21 bases not matched to a gene. CDR3 in amino acids: CASSIKPTSGLAETSYEQYF. The CDR3 nucleotides read TGCGCCAGCAGCATCAAGCCTACTTCCGGACTAGCCGAAACCTCCTACGAGCAGTACTTC.

This clone has a single count. This chain connects TRBV19 to TRBJ2-2; maybe TRBD1 (6 bases). Germline-derived CDR1 and CDR2 are LNHDA and SQIVND (reference sequence). The length of the CDR3 is 14 residues. With 6 bases removed from V and 4 bases from J, the gap between germline ends came to 12 bases. As DNA, the CDR3 is TGTGCCAGTAGGCTAGGGGGTTCCACCGGGGAGCTGTTTTTT. Translating it yields CASRLGGSTGELFF. The full variable domain, completed using reference TRBV19 and TRBJ2-2, is DGGITQSPKYLFRKEGQNVTLSCEQNLNHDAMYWYRQDPGQGLRLIYYSQIVNDFQKGDIAEGYSVSREKKESFPLTVTSAQKNPTAFYLCASRLGGSTGELFFGEGSRLTVL.

The chain employs TRBV30 and TRBJ2-7, with D possibly being TRBD1 (6 bases). Germline lookup yields CDR1 GTSNPN and CDR2 SVGIG (reference sequence). V lost 3 bases to trimming and J lost 0 bases, with 15 bases between them. This CDR3 has 15 residues. The CDR3 bases are TGTGCCTGGAGAGAACAGGGCTTCAGCTCCTACGAGCAGTACTTC. It encodes CAWREQGFSSYEQYF.

The chain joins TRBV24-1 to TRBJ2-1; 14 bases map to TRBD2. Losses at the gene ends were 3 bases for V and 2 bases for J; bases not matched to a gene: 8. CDR1 KGHDR and CDR2 SFDVKD come from the germline V gene. The CDR3 length is 19 residues. CDR3 bases: TGTGCCACCAGTGATACCGGACTAGCGGGGGGACCTACCTACAATGAGCAGTTCTTC. It encodes CATSDTGLAGGPTYNEQFF.

V usage is TRBV11-2 and J usage is TRBJ1-4; D is perhaps TRBD1 (5 bases). CDR1 and CDR2 from the germline V gene are SGHAT and FQNNGV. V was shortened by 5 bases and J by 3 bases, with 13 bases between the two germline ends. CDR3 length equals 15 residues. The CDR3 DNA reads TGTGCCAGCAGCCCCTGGGGGAGGGCTAATGAAAAACTGTTTTTT. Translation gives CASSPWGRANEKLFF.

The chain has TRBV6-1 and TRBJ2-3, with 12 bases lining up with TRBD2. Trimming took 3 bases from V and 6 from J; bases not matched to a gene: 4. The germline CDR1 and CDR2 sequences are MNHNS and SASEGT. The CDR3 extends over 15 amino acids. CDR3 protein: CASSDASGGADTQYF. The CDR3 DNA reads as TGTGCCAGCAGTGACGCTAGCGGGGGGGCCGATACGCAGTATTTT.

This clone was observed a single time. The genes are TRBV4-2 and TRBJ1-5; D remains unclear. The V and J ends lost 1 base and 5 bases respectively, with 6 bases between them. The length of the CDR3 is 13 residues. Germline values: CDR1 LGHNA, CDR2 YNFKEQ. CDR3 sequence reads: CASSQGQDQPQHF. In nucleotides, the CDR3 is TGTGCCAGCAGCCAAGGTCAGGATCAGCCCCAGCATTTT.

The chain joins TRBV2 to TRBJ2-3, with 7 bases matching TRBD1. Germline loops: CDR1 SNHLY, CDR2 FYNNEI. With V trimmed by 6 bases and J by 14 bases, 8 bases remained unmatched. The CDR3 has 11 amino acids. CDR3: CASSARDSRYF. CDR3 in DNA: TGTGCCAGCAGCGCCCGGGACAGTAGGTATTTT.

The V and J genes are TRBV7-2 and TRBJ2-7; 10 bases agree with TRBD1. The junction had 13 bases not matched to a gene; V was cut back by 2 bases and J by 3 bases. CDR3 length: 18 amino acids. The germline V gene has CDR1 SGHTA and CDR2 FQGNSA. CDR3 coding DNA: TGTGCCAGCAGCTTATCTAAACAGGGACAGGGGAGGAACTACGAGCAGTACTTC. This encodes CASSLSKQGQGRNYEQYF.

The rearrangement uses TRBV10-1 and TRBJ1-1; TRBD1 matches at 8 bases. V gave up 11 bases and J gave up 6 bases; unmatched junction bases: 23. The CDR3 extends over 17 amino acids. From germline, CDR1 is WNHNN and CDR2 SYGVQD (reference sequence). The chain's CDR3 is CAGGSLRWDRHKPEAFF. CDR3 coding DNA: TGCGCCGGCGGGTCTCTTCGATGGGACAGGCATAAACCTGAAGCTTTCTTT.

The chain joins TRBV9 to TRBJ2-2; 8 bases align to TRBD1. Trimming took 1 base from V and 6 from J; bases not matched to a gene: 5. Looked up from germline, CDR1 is SGDLS and CDR2 is YYNGEE. CDR3 length: 15 amino acids. CDR3 protein: CASSVTTGVPGELFF. CDR3 DNA: TGTGCCAGCAGCGTAACGACAGGGGTCCCCGGGGAGCTGTTTTTT.

With regard to this clone: It is unclear where the CDR3 begins or ends on the DNA, so no DNA is shown, and the CDR3 is as TCRdb lists it. The gene calls are TRBV1 and TRBJ2-7; TRBD1, the table's D call, was not compared with the DNA. TRBV1 is a known pseudogene. The CDR3 totals 15 residues, both ends included. The CDR3: CTSSPWAGGSYEQYF.

This clone was found once. This chain's CDR3 is CASSPRTWSTEAFF. In nucleotides, the CDR3 is TGTGCCAGCAGCCCACGAACCTGGAGCACTGAAGCTTTCTTT. The chain links TRBV6-2 or TRBV6-3 to TRBJ1-1; D is unresolved. Germline V gene sequence: CDR1 MNHEY, CDR2 SVGEGT. The CDR3 length is 14 residues. The germline V and J ends were trimmed by 6 bases and 4 bases, with 15 bases remaining between them.

V is TRBV5-1 and J is TRBJ2-4; possibly TRBD1 for D (5 bases). The length of the CDR3 is 19 residues. V was trimmed by 3 bases and J by 1 base, leaving 23 bases between them. Germline V gives CDR1 SGHRS, CDR2 YFSETQ. CDR3 bases: TGCGCCAGCAGCTCTCAACGCCCCTCAGGGTCCCCGGCCAAAAACATTCAGTACTTC. This codes for CASSSQRPSGSPAKNIQYF. The full variable domain, its missing parts supplied by reference TRBV5-1 and TRBJ2-4, is KAGVTQTPRYLIKTRGQQVTLSCSPISGHRSVSWYQQTPGQGLQFLFEYFSETQRNKGNFPGRFSGRQFSNSRSEMNVSTLELGDSALYLCASSSQRPSGSPAKNIQYFGAGTRLSVL.

This clone was counted only a few times. V gene TRBV28 combines with J gene TRBJ1-2; possibly TRBD1 for D (5 bases). Germline V gene data show CDR1 as MDHEN and CDR2 as SYDVKM. The CDR3 has 16 residues. The germline V and J ends were trimmed by 3 bases and 7 bases, with 21 bases remaining between them. CDR3 nucleotides: TGTGCCAGCAGTTTCCTAAAGCAGGGAAGTCTTGGTGGCTACACCTTC. This encodes CASSFLKQGSLGGYTF.

The CDR3 nucleotides are TGCGCCAGCACCCGGACAGGGCCAAACACTGAAGCTTTCTTT. Its translation is CASTRTGPNTEAFF. V and J are TRBV5-1 and TRBJ1-1; 8 nucleotides agree with TRBD1. Germline trimming cut 6 bases from V and 2 bases from J; bases unmatched to any gene: 6. CDR3 size: 14 residues. Germline loops: CDR1 SGHRS, CDR2 YFSETQ. Filled out from reference TRBV5-1 and TRBJ1-1, the complete variable domain reads KAGVTQTPRYLIKTRGQQVTLSCSPISGHRSVSWYQQTPGQGLQFLFEYFSETQRNKGNFPGRFSGRQFSNSRSEMNVSTLELGDSALYLCASTRTGPNTEAFFGQGTRLTVV.

The V and J genes are TRBV25-1 and TRBJ2-7; TRBD1 might be the D (6 bases). Germline CDR1 and CDR2: MGHDK and SYGVNS. This CDR3 is 15 amino acids long. The V gene lost 4 bases and the J gene lost 2 bases, with 15 bases spanning the gap. CDR3 sequence: CASSVSRGRPYEQYF. The CDR3, as DNA: TGTGCCAGCAGTGTCTCCAGGGGTCGCCCCTACGAGCAGTACTTC.

A single count supports this clone. The CDR3 DNA reads as TGTGCCAGCGCAGGGCAGGCCTACAATGAGCAGTTCTTC. Its translation is CASAGQAYNEQFF. The chain couples TRBV14 to TRBJ2-1, with D perhaps TRBD1 (5 bases). The CDR3 length is 13 residues. V gave up 8 bases and J gave up 2 bases, with 10 bases separating them. Germline V gene data show CDR1 as SGHDN and CDR2 as FVKESK.

The V call is TRBV10-3, the J call TRBJ2-3; 9 nucleotides match TRBD2. The CDR3 sequence is 15 residues long. V shed 8 bases, J shed 0 bases, and the junction held 6 bases outside the gene matches. Germline V CDR1 and CDR2: ENHRY, SYGVKD. This CDR3 is CAIRLAGESTDTQYF. In DNA form, the CDR3 reads TGTGCCATCCGTTTAGCGGGGGAAAGCACAGATACGCAGTATTTT.